This T cell receptor beta chain was retrieved from a study of regulatory T cells in long-lasting Graves disease. This clonotype has a count of ten or more. Germline loops: CDR1 SNHLY, CDR2 FYNNEI. The CDR3 extends over 14 amino acids. V gave up 7 bases and J gave up 10 bases, with 17 bases separating them. In building TCR beta libraries, iRepertoire HTBI primers were used together with Arm-PCR of CDR3 regions. From the multiplex PCR reads, TCRdb called clonotypes with MiXCR, one entry per CDR3 protein. The profile shows approximately 290,000 distinct CDR3 sequences, 22% of them singletons. The time point: persistent/refractory GD, antithyroid drugs over 5 years with positive TRAb. The TCR library was made from RNA that had been extracted from PBMCs in TRIzol. In this cohort, patients came from an endocrinology department located in Xi'an, China.

The receptor was isolated from a female donor with Graves disease. This sample comprised peripheral blood mononuclear cells (PBMCs), obtained when the disease was refractory, from a patient treated with antithyroid drugs. The chain joins TRBV2 to TRBJ1-6; no firm D call. Here the CDR3 reads CASTLERAGSPLHF. The CDR3 DNA is TGTGCCAGCACCTTAGAGAGGGCCGGCTCACCCCTCCACTTT.